A single sample gave rise to the 19 T cell receptor beta chains below, sequenced in a study of control samples from healthy donors and cancer patients. TCRdb's copy holds only in-frame clones and misses some; the assay was immunoSEQ multiplex PCR. The table records fewer than 250,000 clones, 90% to 95% of them present only once. Sequences were obtained from blood. These receptors all stem from a man under 40 in good health.

The V and J genes are TRBV7-2 and TRBJ1-2; D may be TRBD1 (6 bases). The CDR3 length is 13 residues. The V and J ends lost 5 bases and 12 bases respectively, with 19 bases between them. CDR1 is SGHTA, CDR2 FQGNSA, per germline. CDR3 residues: CASSPSRGGPNTF. CDR3 sequence (DNA): TGTGCCAGCAGCCCTTCCCGAGGGGGACCTAACACCTTC.

In this sample, this clone turned up once. The chain uses TRBV7-8 and TRBJ1-1; a possible D gene is TRBD1 (5 bases). The germline CDR1 and CDR2 sequences are SGHVS and FQNEAQ. The CDR3 covers 16 residues. V gave up 4 bases and J gave up 5 bases, with 20 bases separating them. CDR3 bases: TGTGCCAGCAGCTCTGTGGGGGGACGGGGGAAGACTGAAGCTTTCTTT. Its translation is CASSSVGGRGKTEAFF.

This chain connects TRBV5-1 to TRBJ2-7; 7 bases align to TRBD2. CDR3 length equals 14 residues. Germline V gene data show CDR1 as SGHRS and CDR2 as YFSETQ. J gave up 0 bases and V 3 bases, and 3 bases lay outside the gene matches. The CDR3 DNA reads TGCGCCAGCAGCTCCGGGGGGAGCTCCTACGAGCAGTACTTC. Translation gives CASSSGGSSYEQYF.

The rearrangement joins TRBV6-2 or TRBV6-3 to TRBJ1-3, with no clear D. Germline values: CDR1 MNHEY, CDR2 SVGEGT. V was shortened by 2 bases and J by 0 bases, with 11 bases between the two germline ends. CDR3 length: 16 residues. CDR3 nucleotides: TGTGCCAGCAGTTACGTTAGGGCGACCTCTGGAAACACCATATATTTT. Translation gives CASSYVRATSGNTIYF.

This clone appeared a few times. The J gene is TRBJ1-2, the V gene TRBV19, with a weak D call TRBD1 (6 bases). Trimming took off 6 bases at V and 4 bases at J, with 18 bases between the two ends. CDR1 and CDR2 (germline): LNHDA, SQIVND (reference sequence). The CDR3 runs to 15 residues. CDR3 protein: CASRKSGTKIYGYTF. The DNA for the CDR3 is TGTGCCAGTAGGAAATCCGGGACAAAGATCTATGGCTACACCTTC. Drawing the rest from reference TRBV19 and TRBJ1-2, the complete variable domain is DGGITQSPKYLFRKEGQNVTLSCEQNLNHDAMYWYRQDPGQGLRLIYYSQIVNDFQKGDIAEGYSVSREKKESFPLTVTSAQKNPTAFYLCASRKSGTKIYGYTFGSGTRLTVV.

The chain combines TRBV5-1 with TRBJ1-1, with a possible D match to TRBD1 (5 bases). The germline V and J ends were trimmed by 4 bases and 1 base, with 14 bases remaining between them. Germline values: CDR1 SGHRS, CDR2 YFSETQ. This CDR3 comprises 15 residues. The CDR3 region is CASSIRGLGNTEAFF. The CDR3 coding sequence is TGCGCCAGCAGCATTAGGGGATTGGGGAACACTGAAGCTTTCTTT. The whole variable domain, remainder taken from reference TRBV5-1 and TRBJ1-1, is KAGVTQTPRYLIKTRGQQVTLSCSPISGHRSVSWYQQTPGQGLQFLFEYFSETQRNKGNFPGRFSGRQFSNSRSEMNVSTLELGDSALYLCASSIRGLGNTEAFFGQGTRLTVV.

V and J are TRBV7-2 and TRBJ1-1; D possibly corresponds to TRBD1 (5 bases). CDR1 SGHTA and CDR2 FQGNSA come from the germline V gene. The V end was cut by 5 bases, the J end by 0 bases, with 10 bases between. The CDR3 is 14 amino acids. CDR3 sequence reads: CASSSRQLNTEAFF. DNA for the CDR3: TGTGCCAGCAGCAGTCGACAGCTGAACACTGAAGCTTTCTTT.

The V and J genes are TRBV2 and TRBJ1-6; possible D gene TRBD1, 6 bases. V gave up 7 bases and J gave up 7 bases, with 14 bases separating them. Germline loops: CDR1 SNHLY, CDR2 FYNNEI. The CDR3 is 14 residues long. The CDR3 DNA follows: TGTGCCAGCAAGAGACAGGTTCCCAATTCACCCCTCCACTTT. It translates to CASKRQVPNSPLHF. Variable domain in full (rest from reference TRBV2 and TRBJ1-6): EPEVTQTPSHQVTQMGQEVILRCVPISNHLYFYWYRQILGQKVEFLVSFYNNEISEKSEIFDDQFSVERPDGSNFTLKIRSTKLEDSAMYFCASKRQVPNSPLHFGNGTRLTVT.

This rearrangement joins TRBV7-3 to TRBJ1-1; maybe TRBD1 (6 bases). The V and J ends lost 5 bases and 0 bases respectively, with 10 bases between them. CDR3 size: 14 residues. Germline CDR1 reads SGHTA; CDR2 reads FQGTGA. DNA for the CDR3: TGTGCCAGCAGCCCGGGACATGTGAACACTGAAGCTTTCTTT. Translated: CASSPGHVNTEAFF.

The chain employs TRBV21-1 and TRBJ2-1; the table's D gene call, TRBD1, was not cross checked with the DNA. TRBV21-1 is reported as a pseudogene. The CDR3 has 15 residues. The CDR3 DNA is TGTGCCAGCATCCTACACCTGGACAGTAACAATGAGCAGTTCTTC. It encodes CASILHLDSNNEQFF.

CDR3 coding DNA: TGTGCCAGCAGCTTTTCAGGACTAGCGGGGGGGCGTGGAGATACGCAGTATTTT. Its protein is CASSFSGLAGGRGDTQYF. The chain links TRBV7-2 to TRBJ2-3; 15 bases are shared with TRBD2. CDR1 and CDR2 (germline): SGHTA, FQGNSA. This CDR3 is 18 amino acids long. V lost 3 bases, J lost 5 bases, and 9 bases stayed unmatched.

This clone was picked up many times. The chain combines TRBV9 with TRBJ1-3; D is undetermined. Germline CDR1 is SGDLS and CDR2 is YYNGEE. V lost 2 bases and J lost 0, with 6 bases in between. The CDR3 is made up of 14 amino acids. CDR3: CASSVTNSGNTIYF. Written as DNA, the CDR3 is TGTGCCAGCAGCGTGACGAACTCTGGAAACACCATATATTTT.

The V and J genes are TRBV11-2 and TRBJ1-2; D is unresolved. CDR1 is SGHAT, CDR2 FQNNGV, per germline. Trimming removed 3 bases from V and 0 bases from J, with 2 bases in between. The CDR3 runs 12 residues. DNA of the CDR3: TGTGCCAGCAGCTTCACTAACTATGGCTACACCTTC. It translates to CASSFTNYGYTF.

The rearrangement links TRBV4-2 to TRBJ1-2, with TRBD1 matching over 9 bases. CDR3 length equals 14 residues. Germline trimming cut 4 bases from V and 7 bases from J; bases unmatched to any gene: 7. CDR1 LGHNA and CDR2 YNFKEQ come from the germline V gene. DNA for the CDR3: TGTGCCAGCAGCCTCACAGGGGGCGGGATTGGCTACACCTTC. It yields the protein CASSLTGGGIGYTF.

V usage is TRBV6-5 and J usage is TRBJ2-2, with D perhaps given as TRBD1 or TRBD2 (5 bases each). Germline CDR1 and CDR2: MNHEY and SVGAGI. This CDR3 comprises 15 residues. Trimming cost V 6 bases and J 6 bases, with 17 bases left between them. The CDR3 DNA sequence: TGTGCCAGCAGGGGGACCGACTTCCCCCCCGGGGAGCTGTTTTTT. Residues: CASRGTDFPPGELFF.

This clone was seen just once. The genes are TRBV5-1 and TRBJ1-4; maybe TRBD1 (6 bases). The ends were cut back, 8 bases at V and 3 bases at J, with 14 bases in the middle. The CDR3 covers 14 residues. Germline CDR1 reads SGHRS; CDR2 reads YFSETQ. The CDR3 nucleotides are TGCGCCAGTCGAGAAGGGGGGGCTAATGAAAAACTGTTTTTT. It translates to CASREGGANEKLFF. The variable domain in full, with the rest retrieved from reference TRBV5-1 and TRBJ1-4, is KAGVTQTPRYLIKTRGQQVTLSCSPISGHRSVSWYQQTPGQGLQFLFEYFSETQRNKGNFPGRFSGRQFSNSRSEMNVSTLELGDSALYLCASREGGANEKLFFGSGTQLSVL.

CDR3 sequence reads: CASSQLQGGVGQLFF. The CDR3, as DNA: TGTGCCAGCAGCCAGTTACAGGGCGGCGTCGGTCAACTGTTTTTT. The rearrangement joins TRBV3-1 (or the pseudogene TRBV3-2) to TRBJ1-4; D is perhaps TRBD1 (6 bases). The V and J ends lost 3 bases and 12 bases respectively, with 20 bases between them. CDR3 length: 15 residues. Germline-derived CDR1 and CDR2 are LGHDT and YNNKEL (reference sequence).

The chain is built from TRBV24-1 and TRBJ1-1; TRBD1 might be the D (5 bases). The germline V and J ends were trimmed by 3 bases and 2 bases, with 9 bases remaining between them. The germline V gene encodes CDR1 KGHDR and CDR2 SFDVKD. There are 14 residues in the CDR3. The DNA of the CDR3 is TGTGCCACCAGTGATGCAACAGGTAACACTGAAGCTTTCTTT. Protein product: CATSDATGNTEAFF.

The chain uses TRBV19 and TRBJ2-7; D perhaps matches TRBD1 (6 bases). Germline V gives CDR1 LNHDA, CDR2 SQIVND (reference sequence). CDR3 length: 13 amino acids. Trimming took 6 bases from V and 3 from J, leaving 12 bases between them. The CDR3 here is CASSSPQGYEQYF. The CDR3 nucleotides read TGTGCCAGTAGCTCCCCACAGGGCTACGAGCAGTACTTC.